The source of this TCR beta chain is a study of breast tumors, draining lymph nodes, adjacent tissues. Whole-study findings and limits: Luminal-like breast cancer showed significantly higher tumor–nontumor repertoire similarity than basal-like. Tumor T cell lymph node origin was a supported hypothesis, not proven. The data were judged consistent with most tumor T cells coming from lymph node and expanding in tumor. Tumor repertoires ranked between lymph nodes and nontumor tissue in diversity, with V and J gene preferences.

MiXCR, applied by TCRdb to the multiplex PCR reads, yields one record per CDR3 protein. The table shows 45,000 to 65,000 distinct CDR3 sequences, with roughly two fifths occurring only once. A word on this clonotype: Its antigen is as yet unknown. Relative to the germline gene, one junction end is altered; a read error may explain this.

The germline V gene has CDR1 SGHTA and CDR2 FQGNSA. The CDR3 totals 17 residues. Sequencing input: breast tumor tissue. The TCR was taken from a female donor with breast cancer. Some clones in this sample may be carry-over from other donors' samples. The chain combines TRBV7-2 with TRBJ1-2; tentative D call: TRBD1 (6 bases). CDR3 region: CANSSRASQGTNYGYTF. In DNA, the CDR3 is TGTGCCAACAGCTCTAGGGCCTCACAGGGTACTAACTATGGCTACACCTTC.